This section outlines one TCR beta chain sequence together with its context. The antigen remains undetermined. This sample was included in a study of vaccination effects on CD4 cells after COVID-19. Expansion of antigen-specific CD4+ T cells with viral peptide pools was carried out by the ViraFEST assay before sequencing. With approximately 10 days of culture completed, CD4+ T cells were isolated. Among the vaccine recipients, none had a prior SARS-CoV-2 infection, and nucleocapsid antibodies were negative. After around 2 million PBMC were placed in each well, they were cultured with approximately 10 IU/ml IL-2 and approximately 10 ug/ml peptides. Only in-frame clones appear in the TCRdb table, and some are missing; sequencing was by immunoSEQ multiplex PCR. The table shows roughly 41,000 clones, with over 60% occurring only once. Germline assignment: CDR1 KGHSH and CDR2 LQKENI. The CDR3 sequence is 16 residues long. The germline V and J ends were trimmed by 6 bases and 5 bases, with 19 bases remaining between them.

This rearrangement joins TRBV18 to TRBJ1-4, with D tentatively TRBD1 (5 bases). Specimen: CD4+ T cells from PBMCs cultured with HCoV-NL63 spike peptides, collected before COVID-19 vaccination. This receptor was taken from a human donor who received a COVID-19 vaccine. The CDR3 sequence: CASSPKRGSQNEKLFF. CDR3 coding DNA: TGTGCCAGCTCCCCCAAACGGGGCAGCCAGAATGAAAAACTGTTTTTT.